This TCR beta chain was sequenced during a study of shared clonotypes between healthy human individuals. Trimming cost V 3 bases and J 0 bases, with 9 bases left between them. Germline CDR1 reads SGHRS; CDR2 reads YFSETQ. The CDR3 consists of 14 residues. TCRdb keeps only in-frame clones here, not all; method: immunoSEQ multiplex PCR. Among under 650,000 clones listed, approximately 95% were seen once. Input material: naive CD4+ T cells sorted from blood. Subset in this sample: CD45RA+ positively selected. This rearrangement joins TRBV5-1 to TRBJ1-1; D is uncertain. The clonotype comes from a woman aged 30 to 39 in good health. This CDR3 is CASSSKLMNTEAFF. Here the CDR3 DNA reads TGCGCCAGCAGCTCTAAACTTATGAACACTGAAGCTTTCTTT.